This T cell receptor (beta chain) was documented in a study of blood T cells in healthy people across ages. Broader study findings: Per million T cells, the diversity of TCR beta decreased roughly linearly as age advanced.

Comment on this clonotype: Its antigen is as yet unknown.

CDR3 length: 15 amino acids. V lost 2 bases to trimming and J lost 7 bases, with 18 bases between them. Germline V CDR1 and CDR2: SNHLY, FYNNEI. It was with a sample-barcoded 5' primer and a J-beta primer mix that a second PCR of roughly 6 to 12 cycles was run. TCRdb reprocessed the 5' RACE reads via MiXCR and lists one record per CDR3 protein. Of roughly 830,000 distinct CDR3 sequences in the sample, around two thirds were seen once. The V gene is TRBV2, the J gene TRBJ2-7; D may be TRBD1 (7 bases). The source is a young man in good health. The sequenced sample was blood. The CDR3 spells CASSERSGGTHEQYF. The CDR3, as DNA: TGTGCCAGCAGTGAAAGGTCAGGGGGGACCCATGAGCAGTACTTC.